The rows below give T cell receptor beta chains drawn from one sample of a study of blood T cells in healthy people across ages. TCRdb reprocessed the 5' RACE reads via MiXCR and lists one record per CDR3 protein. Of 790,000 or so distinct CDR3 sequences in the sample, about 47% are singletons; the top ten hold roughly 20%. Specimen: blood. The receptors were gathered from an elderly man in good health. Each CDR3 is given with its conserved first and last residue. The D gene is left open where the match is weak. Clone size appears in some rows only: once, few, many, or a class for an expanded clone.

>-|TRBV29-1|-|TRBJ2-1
TGCAGCACTGACTGTGGGTCCTACAATGAGCAGTTCTTC
CSTDCGSYNEQFF
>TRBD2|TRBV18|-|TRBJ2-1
TGTGCCAGCTCAACCGGACTAGCGGGAGGGGGAAATGAGCAGTTCTTC
CASSTGLAGGGNEQFF
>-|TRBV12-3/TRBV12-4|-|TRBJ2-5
TGTGCCAGTACCTCCTGGGGTGGGGAGACCCAGTACTTC
CASTSWGGETQYF
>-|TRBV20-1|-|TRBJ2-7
TGCAGAGCCGAACCCCTTAGCGGAGGATTCTACGAGCAGTACTTC
CRAEPLSGGFYEQYF
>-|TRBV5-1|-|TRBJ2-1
TGCGCCAGCAGCCTTTTACTCGATGAGCAGTTCTTC
CASSLLLDEQFF
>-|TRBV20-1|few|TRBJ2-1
TGCAGTGCTGGTCCTCGGAGGACTCTAAATGAGCAGTTCTTC
CSAGPRRTLNEQFF
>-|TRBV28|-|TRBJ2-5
TGTGCCAGCAGGTTAAGCCTTACCGGGGAGACCCAGTACTTC
CASRLSLTGETQYF
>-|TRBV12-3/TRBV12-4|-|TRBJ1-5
TGTGCCAGCAGTTTATCCGGCACCTTATTGCCCCAGCATTTT
CASSLSGTLLPQHF
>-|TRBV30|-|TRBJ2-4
TGTGCCTGGAGTGTACTTGAGGGGCAAAACATTCAGTACTTC
CAWSVLEGQNIQYF
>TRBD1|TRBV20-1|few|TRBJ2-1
TGCAGTGTTGGGACAGGGTTTCTCTTCAATGAGCAGTTCTTC
CSVGTGFLFNEQFF
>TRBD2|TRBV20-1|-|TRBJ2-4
TGCAGTGCTGGACTTAGCGGGAGGGGAAACATTCAGTACTTC
CSAGLSGRGNIQYF
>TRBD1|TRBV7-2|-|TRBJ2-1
TGTGCCAGCAGCCTCGTTGGGGACAGGGGTAATGAGCAGTTCTTC
CASSLVGDRGNEQFF
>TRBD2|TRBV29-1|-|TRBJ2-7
TGCAGCGTTGAAGACTGGCTAGCGGGAGTTCGCGAGCAGTACTTC
CSVEDWLAGVREQYF
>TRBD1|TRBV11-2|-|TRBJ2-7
TGTGCCAGCAGCTTATCCGGGACAGGGGTCGGTGATGAGCAGTACTTC
CASSLSGTGVGDEQYF
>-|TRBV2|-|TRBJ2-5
TGTGCCAGCATGGTGGGAGGGGGGCAAGAGACCCAGTACTTC
CASMVGGGQETQYF
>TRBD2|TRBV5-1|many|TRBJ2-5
TGCGCCAGCAGCTTCGATGTTGGGGAGGGACAAGAGACCCAGTACTTC
CASSFDVGEGQETQYF
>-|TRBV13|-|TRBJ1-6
TGTGCCAGCAGCTTGGCATTTAAGGACTCACCCCTCCACTTT
CASSLAFKDSPLHF
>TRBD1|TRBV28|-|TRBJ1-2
TGTGCCAGCAGTTTAGGGGTTTGGCAGGGGGACTATGGCTACACCTTC
CASSLGVWQGDYGYTF
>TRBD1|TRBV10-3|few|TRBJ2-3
TGTGCCATCAGTGCGGCAGGGGGCGCCGCAGATACGCAGTATTTT
CAISAAGGAADTQYF
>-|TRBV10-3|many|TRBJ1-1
TGTGCCATCAGTGAAGACAGAGAGGACATGAACACTGAAGCTTTCTTT
CAISEDREDMNTEAFF
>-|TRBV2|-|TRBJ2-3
TGTGCCAGCAGTGAACCGCTCGAGCGTACGCAGTATTTT
CASSEPLERTQYF
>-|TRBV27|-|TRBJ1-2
TGTGCCAGCAGTTTTGGCCCGGTTAGTGGCTACACCTTC
CASSFGPVSGYTF
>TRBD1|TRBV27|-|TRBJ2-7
TGTGCCAGCAGTTTGGGGCGAGGGACAGGGATGTTGTACGAGCAGTACTTC
CASSLGRGTGMLYEQYF
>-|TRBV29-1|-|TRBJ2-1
TGCAGCGTTGACAGTGGCCCTAATGAGCAGTTCTTC
CSVDSGPNEQFF
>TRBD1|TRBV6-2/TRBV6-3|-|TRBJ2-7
TGTGCCAGCAGTTCTTCAAACAGGGGGATCTACGAGCAGTACTTC
CASSSSNRGIYEQYF
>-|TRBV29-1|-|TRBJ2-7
TGCAGCGTTGAACGGGGCCTCGGAGGCGAGCAGTACTTC
CSVERGLGGEQYF
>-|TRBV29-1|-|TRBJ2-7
TGCAGCGCCCAGGGTACCGACTGCGAGCAGTACTTC
CSAQGTDCEQYF